The next 15 T cell receptor beta chains were all read from a single sample in a study of blood T cell repertoires in COVID-19. Profiling relied on immunoSEQ multiplex PCR, and the TCRdb table lists in-frame clones only, not all of them. The sample contains under 300,000 clones, roughly 85% of which appear only once. The sequenced material came from peripheral blood. Source of these receptors: an older woman with acute or convalescent COVID-19.

V usage is TRBV5-1 and J usage is TRBJ2-1; a possible D gene is TRBD2 (6 bases). The CDR3 is 14 residues long. Germline V lookup: CDR1 SGHRS, CDR2 YFSETQ. V was trimmed by 4 bases and J by 6 bases, leaving 14 bases between them. CDR3 sequence reads: CASSPGLVSNEQFF. The CDR3 DNA sequence: TGCGCCAGCAGCCCGGGACTGGTAAGCAATGAGCAGTTCTTC.

J is TRBJ2-7 and V is TRBV4-1; a weak D match, TRBD1 (5 bases). The V end was cut by 1 base, the J end by 3 bases, with 13 bases between. Looked up from germline, CDR1 is MGHRA and CDR2 is YSYEKL. There are 15 residues in the CDR3. CDR3 DNA sequence: TGCGCCAGCAGCCAAGCGGCACAGGTCTACTACGAGCAGTACTTC. Translating it yields CASSQAAQVYYEQYF.

Here the CDR3 reads CASSSTGVGYTF. The CDR3 nucleotides read TGTGCCAGCAGCTCGACAGGGGTTGGCTACACCTTC. This chain connects TRBV7-9 to TRBJ1-2; 8 nucleotides agree with TRBD1. This CDR3 spans 12 amino acids. J gave up 7 bases and V 4 bases, and 2 bases lay outside the gene matches. Germline CDR1 reads SEHNR; CDR2 reads FQNEAQ (reference sequence).

V is TRBV7-9 and J is TRBJ2-1, with TRBD2 matching 9 bases. V lost 1 base, J lost 9 bases, and 4 bases stayed unmatched. Germline CDR1 reads SEHNR; CDR2 reads FQNEAQ (reference sequence). The CDR3 consists of 14 residues. CDR3 amino acids: CASSLVSGGGEQFF. CDR3 DNA sequence: TGTGCCAGCAGCTTAGTTAGCGGGGGAGGTGAGCAGTTCTTC.

This chain uses TRBV6-5 with TRBJ1-1; D remains unclear. Per germline, CDR1 MNHEY and CDR2 SVGAGI. This CDR3 spans 12 amino acids. Trimming cost V 6 bases and J 4 bases, with 9 bases left between them. In DNA, the CDR3 is TGTGCCAGCAGAGCAAGTGGCACTGAAGCTTTCTTT. It codes for CASRASGTEAFF.

This clone was counted between two and nine times. This chain links TRBV10-1 with TRBJ1-5, with 10 bases aligning to TRBD1. From germline, CDR1 is WNHNN and CDR2 SYGVQD (reference sequence). The CDR3 runs 12 residues. V was clipped by 3 bases and J by 13 bases; unmatched bases: 3. The CDR3 reads CASSDGTGAQHF. In nucleotides, the CDR3 is TGCGCCAGCAGTGACGGGACAGGGGCGCAGCATTTT.

The genes are TRBV19 and TRBJ2-3; 9 nucleotides agree with TRBD1. Germline CDR1 reads LNHDA; CDR2 reads SQIVND (reference sequence). The CDR3 contains 15 residues. Unmatched junction bases numbered 10, after V lost 10 bases and J lost 2 bases. The CDR3 region is CATNRGTGSTDTQYF. The CDR3 DNA follows: TGTGCCACGAACAGGGGGACAGGGTCCACAGATACGCAGTATTTT.

The table lists this clone with a few counts. The gene calls are TRBV6-6 and TRBJ2-3; possible D gene TRBD1, 6 bases. Germline CDR1 is MNHNY and CDR2 is SVGAGI (reference sequence). The CDR3 consists of 13 residues. V was cut by 4 bases and J by 7 bases, with 12 bases left in between. The chain's CDR3 is CASSSPGDYTQYF. CDR3 DNA: TGTGCCAGCAGTTCTCCAGGGGATTATACGCAGTATTTT.

V usage is TRBV5-1 and J usage is TRBJ2-3; the D is unclear. Trimming stripped 4 bases from V and 0 bases from J, with 12 bases between. The CDR3 covers 15 residues. Germline assignment: CDR1 SGHRS and CDR2 YFSETQ. CDR3 bases: TGCGCCAGCAGCACCGCTGGCCATAGCACAGATACGCAGTATTTT. Its protein is CASSTAGHSTDTQYF. Drawing the rest from reference TRBV5-1 and TRBJ2-3, the complete variable domain is KAGVTQTPRYLIKTRGQQVTLSCSPISGHRSVSWYQQTPGQGLQFLFEYFSETQRNKGNFPGRFSGRQFSNSRSEMNVSTLELGDSALYLCASSTAGHSTDTQYFGPGTRLTVL.

The J gene is TRBJ2-1, the V gene TRBV2, with D perhaps TRBD2 (6 bases). Per germline, CDR1 SNHLY and CDR2 FYNNEI. This CDR3 has 14 residues. Trimming took off 6 bases at V and 6 bases at J, with 15 bases between the two ends. The CDR3 DNA reads TGTGCCAGCAGCGTGACTAGAGTCGGCAATGAGCAGTTCTTC. Translation: CASSVTRVGNEQFF. Using reference TRBV2 and TRBJ2-1 for the parts outside the CDR3, the full variable domain is EPEVTQTPSHQVTQMGQEVILRCVPISNHLYFYWYRQILGQKVEFLVSFYNNEISEKSEIFDDQFSVERPDGSNFTLKIRSTKLEDSAMYFCASSVTRVGNEQFFGPGTRLTVL.

The V gene is TRBV5-4, the J gene TRBJ1-2; 8 bases fit TRBD1. CDR3 length: 15 amino acids. The germline gives CDR1 SGHNT, CDR2 YYREEE (reference sequence). Trimming cost V 4 bases and J 0 bases; bases outside gene matches: 5. The CDR3 nucleotides read TGTGCCAGCAGCGCCGCGGACAGGGCTAACTATGGCTACACCTTC. Its translation: CASSAADRANYGYTF.

As regards this clone: A junction boundary mismatches the germline segment, possibly from a read error. The chain recombines TRBV10-3 with TRBJ2-7, with no clear D. The CDR3 consists of 15 residues. Germline CDR1 ENHRY, CDR2 SYGVKD. For the CDR3, the DNA is TGTGCCATCAGAGAGTCCGGGTCCTCCTCCTACGAGCAGTACTTC. Translation gives CAIRESGSSSYEQYF.

The rearrangement uses TRBV5-1 and TRBJ1-1; D unresolved. The V end lost 3 bases, the J end lost 5 bases, and 17 bases lay between the germline ends. This CDR3 has 15 residues. Germline V gene sequence: CDR1 SGHRS, CDR2 YFSETQ. CDR3 amino acids: CASSWEGGGETEAFF. The CDR3 coding sequence is TGCGCCAGCAGCTGGGAGGGCGGAGGAGAGACTGAAGCTTTCTTT.

The chain carries TRBV5-4 and TRBJ2-2, with 8 bases lining up with TRBD2. Trimming took 0 bases from V and 4 from J; bases not matched to a gene: 11. CDR1 and CDR2 from the germline V gene are SGHNT and YYREEE (reference sequence). The CDR3 totals 18 residues. Written as DNA, the CDR3 is TGTGCCAGCAGCTTGGCCTTAGGCGGGGGGCCTACCACCGGGGAGCTGTTTTTT. Its translation is CASSLALGGGPTTGELFF. Filled out from reference TRBV5-4 and TRBJ2-2, the complete variable domain reads ETGVTQSPTHLIKTRGQQVTLRCSSQSGHNTVSWYQQALGQGPQFIFQYYREEENGRGNFPPRFSGLQFPNYSSELNVNALELDDSALYLCASSLALGGGPTTGELFFGEGSRLTVL.

The chain links TRBV27 to TRBJ1-2; 10 bases are shared with TRBD1. The CDR3 length is 17 residues. V shed 7 bases and J 1 base; nucleotides not matched to a gene: 12. Germline V gene sequence: CDR1 MNHEY, CDR2 SMNVEV (reference sequence). The DNA of the CDR3 is TGTGCCAGCAAGGGGTGGGACAGGGGCCGCTATAACTATGGCTACACCTTC. Protein product: CASKGWDRGRYNYGYTF.